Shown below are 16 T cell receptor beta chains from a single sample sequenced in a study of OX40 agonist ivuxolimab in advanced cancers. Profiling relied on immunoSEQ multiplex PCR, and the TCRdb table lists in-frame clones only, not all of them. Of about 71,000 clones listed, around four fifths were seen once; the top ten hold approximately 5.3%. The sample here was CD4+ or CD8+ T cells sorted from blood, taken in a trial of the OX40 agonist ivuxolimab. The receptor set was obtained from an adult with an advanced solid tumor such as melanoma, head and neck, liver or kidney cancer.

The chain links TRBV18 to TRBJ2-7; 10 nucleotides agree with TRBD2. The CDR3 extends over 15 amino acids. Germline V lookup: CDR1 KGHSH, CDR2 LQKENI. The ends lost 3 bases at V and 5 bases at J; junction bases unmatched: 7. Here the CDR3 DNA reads TGTGCCAGCTCACCTGTCCCTAGCGGGAGCCACGAGCAGTACTTC. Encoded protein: CASSPVPSGSHEQYF.

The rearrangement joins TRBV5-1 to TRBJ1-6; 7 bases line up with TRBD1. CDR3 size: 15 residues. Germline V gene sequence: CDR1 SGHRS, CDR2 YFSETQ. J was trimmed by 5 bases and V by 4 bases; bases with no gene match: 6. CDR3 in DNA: TGCGCCAGCAGCGGAAACAGGGGCGATAATTCACCCCTCCACTTT. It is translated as CASSGNRGDNSPLHF.

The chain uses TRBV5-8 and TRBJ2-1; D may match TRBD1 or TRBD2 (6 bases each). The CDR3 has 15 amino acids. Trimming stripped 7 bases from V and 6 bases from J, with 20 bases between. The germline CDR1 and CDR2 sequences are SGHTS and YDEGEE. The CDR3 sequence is CASVPLGGLSNEQFF. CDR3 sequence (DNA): TGTGCCAGCGTACCGTTGGGGGGCTTGAGCAATGAGCAGTTCTTC.

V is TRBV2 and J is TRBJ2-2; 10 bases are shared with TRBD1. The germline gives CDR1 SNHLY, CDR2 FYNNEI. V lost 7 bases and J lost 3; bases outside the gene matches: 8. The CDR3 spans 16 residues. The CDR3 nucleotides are TGTGCCAGCACCCCGGACAGGGGGAAGGACACCGGGGAGCTGTTTTTT. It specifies CASTPDRGKDTGELFF.

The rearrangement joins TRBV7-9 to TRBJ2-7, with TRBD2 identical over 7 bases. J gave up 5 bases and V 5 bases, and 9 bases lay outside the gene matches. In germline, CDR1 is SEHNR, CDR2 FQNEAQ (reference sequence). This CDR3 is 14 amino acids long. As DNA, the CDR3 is TGTGCCAGCAGCGAGGGACTACCCTTAGACGAGCAGTACTTC. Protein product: CASSEGLPLDEQYF. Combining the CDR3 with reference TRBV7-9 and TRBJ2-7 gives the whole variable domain DTGVSQNPRHKITKRGQNVTFRCDPISEHNRLYWYRQTLGQGPEFLTYFQNEAQLEKSRLLSDRFSAERPKGSFSTLEIQRTEQGDSAMYLCASSEGLPLDEQYFGPGTRLTVT.

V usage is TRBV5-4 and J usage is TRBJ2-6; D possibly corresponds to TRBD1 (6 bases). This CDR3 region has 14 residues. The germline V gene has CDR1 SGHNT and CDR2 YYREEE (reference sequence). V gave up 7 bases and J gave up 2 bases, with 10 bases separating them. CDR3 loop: CASARGAGANVLTF. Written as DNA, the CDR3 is TGTGCCAGCGCCAGGGGCGCTGGGGCCAACGTCCTGACTTTC.

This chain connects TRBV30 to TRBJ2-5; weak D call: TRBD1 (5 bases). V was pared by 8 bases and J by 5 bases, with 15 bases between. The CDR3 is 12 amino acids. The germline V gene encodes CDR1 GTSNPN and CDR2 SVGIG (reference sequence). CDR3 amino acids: CAGTASGETQYF. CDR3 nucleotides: TGTGCCGGAACCGCCTCAGGGGAGACCCAGTACTTC.

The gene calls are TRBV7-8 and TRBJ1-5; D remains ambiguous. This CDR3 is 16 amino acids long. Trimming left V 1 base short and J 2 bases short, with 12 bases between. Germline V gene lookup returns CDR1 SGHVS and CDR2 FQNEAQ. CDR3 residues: CASSLGTGVGNQPQHF. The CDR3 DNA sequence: TGTGCCAGCAGCTTAGGCACGGGTGTTGGCAATCAGCCCCAGCATTTT.

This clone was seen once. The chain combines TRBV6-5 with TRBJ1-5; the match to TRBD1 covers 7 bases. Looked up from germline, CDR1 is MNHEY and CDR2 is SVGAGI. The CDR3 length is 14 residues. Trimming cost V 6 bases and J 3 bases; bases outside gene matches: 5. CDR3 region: CASSRDRVNQPQHF. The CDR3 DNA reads TGTGCCAGCAGCCGAGACAGGGTCAATCAGCCCCAGCATTTT.

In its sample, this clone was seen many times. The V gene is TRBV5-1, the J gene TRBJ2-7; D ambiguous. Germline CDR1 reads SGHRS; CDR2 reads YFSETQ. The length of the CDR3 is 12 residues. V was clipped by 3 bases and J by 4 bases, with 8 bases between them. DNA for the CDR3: TGCGCCAGCAGCTCCGGAGAATACGAGCAGTACTTC. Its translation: CASSSGEYEQYF.

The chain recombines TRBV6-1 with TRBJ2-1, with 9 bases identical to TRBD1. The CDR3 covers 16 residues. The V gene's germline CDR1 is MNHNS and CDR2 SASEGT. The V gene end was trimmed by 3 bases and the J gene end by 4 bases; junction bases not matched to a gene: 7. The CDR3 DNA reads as TGTGCCAGCAGTGATCCCGGGACAGGGAGTTACAATGAGCAGTTCTTC. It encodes CASSDPGTGSYNEQFF.

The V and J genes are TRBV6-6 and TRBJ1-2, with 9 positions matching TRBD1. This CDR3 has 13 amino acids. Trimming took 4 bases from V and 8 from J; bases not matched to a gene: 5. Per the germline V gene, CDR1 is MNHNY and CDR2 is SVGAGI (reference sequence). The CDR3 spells CASSWGTGSGYTF. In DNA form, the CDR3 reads TGTGCCAGCAGTTGGGGGACAGGGTCCGGCTACACCTTC.

CDR3 nucleotide sequence: TGTGCCAGCAGCTTGGGTCCTAGCTTAGGAGATTACTTC. Translated, it gives CASSLGPSLGDYF. The chain is built from TRBV7-2 and TRBJ2-4; perhaps TRBD2 as D (5 bases). CDR3 length equals 13 residues. V lost 3 bases to trimming and J lost 16 bases, with 19 bases between them. CDR1 is SGHTA and CDR2 is FQGNSA in the germline V gene.

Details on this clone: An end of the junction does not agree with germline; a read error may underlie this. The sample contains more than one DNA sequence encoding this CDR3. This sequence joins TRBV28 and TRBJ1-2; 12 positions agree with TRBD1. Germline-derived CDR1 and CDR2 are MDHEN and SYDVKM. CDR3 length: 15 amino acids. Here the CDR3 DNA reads TGCGCCAGCTGGGGACAGGGGGCGAATAACTATGGCTACACCTTC. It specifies CASWGQGANNYGYTF.

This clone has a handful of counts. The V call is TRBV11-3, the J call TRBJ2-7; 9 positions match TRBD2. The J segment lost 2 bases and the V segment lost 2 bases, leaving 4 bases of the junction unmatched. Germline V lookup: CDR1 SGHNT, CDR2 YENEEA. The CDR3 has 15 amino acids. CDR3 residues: CASSLRAGGPYEQYF. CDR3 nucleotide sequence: TGTGCCAGCAGCTTACGAGCGGGAGGCCCCTACGAGCAGTACTTC.

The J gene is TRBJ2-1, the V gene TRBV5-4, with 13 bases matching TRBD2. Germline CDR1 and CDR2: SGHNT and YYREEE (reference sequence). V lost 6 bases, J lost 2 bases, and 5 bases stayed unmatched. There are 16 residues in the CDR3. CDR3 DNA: TGTGCCAGCACCGTGGGGACTAGCGGGGCCTACAATGAGCAGTTCTTC. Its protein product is CASTVGTSGAYNEQFF.